Given below is one TCR beta chain in context. These data are taken from a study of patients and donors after allogeneic stem cell transplantation. Each CDR3 protein is one row after TCRdb ran MiXCR on the RT-PCR reads. The sample consists of some 880,000 distinct CDR3 sequences, approximately 18% of them appearing once. This CDR3 is 16 amino acids long. V was shortened by 3 bases and J by 1 base, with 14 bases between the two germline ends. The TCR comes from a human donor who was either an allogeneic HSCT recipient or a stem cell or donor lymphocyte infusion donor (not recorded which). It is not recorded whose cells these are; they may come from a transplant donor. The sequencing input was blood, either unsorted or a sorted T cell fraction (not recorded which). This chain uses TRBV12-3 or TRBV12-4 with TRBJ2-3, with D tentatively TRBD2 (5 bases). This CDR3 is CASSFQRARGTDTQYF. In DNA form, the CDR3 reads TGTGCCAGCAGTTTCCAGCGAGCGAGGGGCACAGATACGCAGTATTTT.